This TCR beta chain was sequenced for a study of early T cells in non-severe SARS-CoV-2 infection. Trimming cost V 3 bases and J 7 bases; bases outside gene matches: 12. Germline CDR1 and CDR2: ENHRY and SYGVKD. CDR3 size: 16 residues. Each CDR3 protein is one row after TCRdb ran MiXCR on the 5' RACE reads. The sample has 20,000 to 30,000 distinct CDR3 sequences, around 5.4% seen once. Specimen: whole blood. The chain employs TRBV10-3 and TRBJ2-1, with 7 bases lining up with TRBD2. The receptor was derived from an adult who was a healthcare worker with PCR-confirmed SARS-CoV-2 infection or an uninfected control (not recorded which). The CDR3 DNA reads TGTGCCATCAGTGAACAGTCTAGCGGCAGTCTGAATGAGCAGTTCTTC. Its translation: CAISEQSSGSLNEQFF.